This T cell receptor (beta chain) was sequenced in a study of shared clonotypes between healthy human individuals. Study results and limitations: The rarefaction results pointed to incomplete sorted-subset sequencing despite large depth.

Several immunoSEQ 96-well plates shared each subset's DNA, each plate a replicate. Some clones are missing from TCRdb's copy, which holds only in-frame ones; the method was immunoSEQ multiplex PCR. The sample yields a few million clones, approximately 95% seen once. The CDR3 runs to 13 residues. Germline V gene data show CDR1 as MNHNS and CDR2 as SASEGT. Trimming took 0 bases from V and 4 from J, leaving 5 bases between them. In regard to this clone: What it binds is not known. Other DNA sequences in this specimen translate into the identical CDR3.

This clonotype was sampled from a man between 18 and 35 years old in good health. Some clones in this sample may be carry-over from other donors' samples. V usage is TRBV6-1 and J usage is TRBJ2-3; D not certain. Source material: naive CD4+ T cells from PBMCs. The sample's subset: CD45RA+ positively selected. The CDR3 is CASSEARADTQYF. The CDR3 region has the DNA TGTGCCAGCAGTGAAGCTAGGGCAGATACGCAGTATTTT.